Below, 9 T cell receptor beta chains from the same sample are listed, as sequenced in a study of T cell responses to AZD1222 COVID-19 vaccine. Produced via immunoSEQ multiplex PCR; TCRdb's table is partial and in-frame only. The sample has 150,000 to 200,000 clones; about 87% are singletons. Sequences were derived from peripheral blood, sampled on day 0 of MenACWY control vaccination. These receptors were obtained from an adult in good health.

This chain uses TRBV5-6 with TRBJ2-2; 8 nucleotides align to TRBD2. The trim removed 0 bases at V and 4 bases at J, leaving 5 bases unmatched. The length of the CDR3 is 16 residues. Germline V gene sequence: CDR1 SGHDT, CDR2 YYEEEE. The CDR3 is CASSLEVAGFTGELFF. CDR3 bases: TGTGCCAGCAGCTTGGAAGTAGCGGGGTTCACCGGGGAGCTGTTTTTT.

The chain combines TRBV30 with TRBJ1-2, with 12 positions matching TRBD1. The V gene's germline CDR1 is GTSNPN and CDR2 SVGIG (reference sequence). The CDR3 loop spans 15 amino acids. Trimming cost V 1 base and J 4 bases; bases outside gene matches: 4. The CDR3 loop is CAWSEGTGGGYGYTF. The CDR3 nucleotides are TGTGCCTGGAGTGAAGGGACAGGGGGCGGCTATGGCTACACCTTC. The complete variable domain, with remaining parts taken from reference TRBV30 and TRBJ1-2, reads SQTIHQWPATLVQPVGSPLSLECTVEGTSNPNLYWYRQAAGRGLQLLFYSVGIGQISSEVPQNLSASRPQDRQFILSSKKLLLSDSGFYLCAWSEGTGGGYGYTFGSGTRLTVV.

Comment on this clone: This specimen includes other DNA sequences encoding the same CDR3. The V call is TRBV29-1, the J call TRBJ2-3; no clear D gene. Per germline, CDR1 SQVTM and CDR2 ANQGSEA. This CDR3 has 12 residues. V was pared by 5 bases and J by 1 base, with 7 bases between. DNA of the CDR3: TGCAGCGTTAGCGAGGGCACAGATACGCAGTATTTT. Translation gives CSVSEGTDTQYF.

The rearrangement uses TRBV29-1 and TRBJ2-5; the match to TRBD2 covers 11 bases. The CDR3 spans 15 residues. J gave up 0 bases and V 2 bases, and 2 bases lay outside the gene matches. Germline CDR1 and CDR2: SQVTM and ANQGSEA. The CDR3 spells CSVEKGLADQETQYF. In nucleotides, the CDR3 is TGCAGCGTTGAAAAGGGACTAGCGGACCAAGAGACCCAGTACTTC.

The chain carries TRBV7-9 and TRBJ1-2; a possible D gene is TRBD1 (5 bases). The CDR3 extends over 16 amino acids. Germline assignment: CDR1 SEHNR and CDR2 FQNEAQ (reference sequence). V shed 5 bases and J shed 5 bases, with 21 bases lying between them. CDR3 amino acids: CASSHLQGAGGYGYTF. The CDR3 region has the DNA TGTGCCAGCAGCCATCTCCAGGGCGCCGGTGGTTATGGCTACACCTTC.

The rearrangement joins TRBV12-3 or TRBV12-4 to TRBJ1-1; perhaps TRBD1 as D (5 bases). Trimming removed 5 bases from V and 10 bases from J, with 11 bases in between. The CDR3 has 11 amino acids. CDR3 region: CASSLGVAAFF. The CDR3 region has the DNA TGTGCCAGCAGTCTGGGGGTAGCAGCTTTCTTT.

The table lists this clone with a count of one. This chain links TRBV9 with TRBJ2-1, with 9 bases aligning to TRBD1. The CDR3 is 16 residues long. CDR1 is SGDLS, CDR2 YYNGEE, per germline. J gave up 5 bases and V 3 bases, and 9 bases lay outside the gene matches. The CDR3 DNA reads TGTGCCAGCAGCGCCGGAACAGGGGGCAGACACAATGAGCAGTTCTTC. Translated: CASSAGTGGRHNEQFF.

This sequence joins TRBV6-5 and TRBJ1-1; a weak D match, TRBD1 (5 bases). The CDR3 sequence is 15 residues long. The germline V gene encodes CDR1 MNHEY and CDR2 SVGAGI. Trimming took off 3 bases at V and 2 bases at J, with 13 bases between the two ends. In nucleotides, the CDR3 is TGTGCCAGCAGTTATGTGGGCGGGGGAAACACTGAAGCTTTCTTT. Its protein is CASSYVGGGNTEAFF.

V usage is TRBV2 and J usage is TRBJ2-5; tentatively, D is TRBD2 (5 bases). CDR3 size: 14 residues. Looked up from germline, CDR1 is SNHLY and CDR2 is FYNNEI. V gave up 4 bases and J gave up 2 bases, with 11 bases separating them. CDR3 in DNA: TGTGCCAGCAGTGTTGGACTTACGCAAGAGACCCAGTACTTC. Its translation is CASSVGLTQETQYF.